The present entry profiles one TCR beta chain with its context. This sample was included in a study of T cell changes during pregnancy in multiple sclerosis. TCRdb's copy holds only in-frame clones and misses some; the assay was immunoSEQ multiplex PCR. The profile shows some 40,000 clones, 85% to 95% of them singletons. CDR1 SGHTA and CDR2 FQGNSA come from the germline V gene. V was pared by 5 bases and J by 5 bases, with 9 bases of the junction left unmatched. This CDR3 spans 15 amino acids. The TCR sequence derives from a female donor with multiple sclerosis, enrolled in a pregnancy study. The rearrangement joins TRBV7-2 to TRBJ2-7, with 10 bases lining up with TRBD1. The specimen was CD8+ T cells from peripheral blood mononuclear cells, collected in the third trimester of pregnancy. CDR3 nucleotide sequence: TGTGCCAGCAGCCGTTCTGGACAGGGGGGACACGAGCAGTACTTC. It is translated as CASSRSGQGGHEQYF.